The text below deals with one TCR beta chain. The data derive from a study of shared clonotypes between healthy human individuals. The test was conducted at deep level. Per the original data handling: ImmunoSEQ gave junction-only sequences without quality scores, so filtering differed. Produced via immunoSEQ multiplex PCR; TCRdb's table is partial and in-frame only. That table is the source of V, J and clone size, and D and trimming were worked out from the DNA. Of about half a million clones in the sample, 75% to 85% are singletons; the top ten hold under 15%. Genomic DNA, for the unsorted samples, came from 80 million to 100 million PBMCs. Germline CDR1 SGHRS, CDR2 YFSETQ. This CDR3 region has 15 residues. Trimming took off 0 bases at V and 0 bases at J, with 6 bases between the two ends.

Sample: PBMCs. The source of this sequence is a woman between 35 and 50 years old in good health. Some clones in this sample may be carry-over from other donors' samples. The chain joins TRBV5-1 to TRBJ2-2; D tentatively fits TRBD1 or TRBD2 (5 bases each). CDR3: CASSLGGSNTGELFF. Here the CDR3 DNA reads TGCGCCAGCAGCTTGGGGGGGTCGAACACCGGGGAGCTGTTTTTT.